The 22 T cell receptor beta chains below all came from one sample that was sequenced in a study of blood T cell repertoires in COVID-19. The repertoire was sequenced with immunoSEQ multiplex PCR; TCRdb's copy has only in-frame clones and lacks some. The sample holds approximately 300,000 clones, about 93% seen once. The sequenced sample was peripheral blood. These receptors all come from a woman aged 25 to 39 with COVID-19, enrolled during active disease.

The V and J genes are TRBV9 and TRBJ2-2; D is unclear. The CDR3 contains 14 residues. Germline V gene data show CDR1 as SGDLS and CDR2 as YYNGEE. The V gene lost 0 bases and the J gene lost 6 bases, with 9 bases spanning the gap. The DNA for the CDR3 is TGTGCCAGCAGCGTAGGACAACTGGCCGGGGAGCTGTTTTTT. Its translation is CASSVGQLAGELFF.

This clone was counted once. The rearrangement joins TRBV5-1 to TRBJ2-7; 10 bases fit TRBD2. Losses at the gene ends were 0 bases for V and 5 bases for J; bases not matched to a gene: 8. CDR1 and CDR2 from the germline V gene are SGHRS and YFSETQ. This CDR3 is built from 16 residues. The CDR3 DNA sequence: TGCGCCAGCAGCTTGGTCGGGCTAGCGGGAGTCAACGAGCAGTACTTC. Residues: CASSLVGLAGVNEQYF.

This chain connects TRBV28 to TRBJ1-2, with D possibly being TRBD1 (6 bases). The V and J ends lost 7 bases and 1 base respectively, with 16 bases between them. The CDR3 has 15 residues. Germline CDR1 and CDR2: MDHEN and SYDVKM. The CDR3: CASTYRSDSNYGYTF. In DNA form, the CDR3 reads TGTGCCAGCACCTACCGATCGGACAGTAACTATGGCTACACCTTC.

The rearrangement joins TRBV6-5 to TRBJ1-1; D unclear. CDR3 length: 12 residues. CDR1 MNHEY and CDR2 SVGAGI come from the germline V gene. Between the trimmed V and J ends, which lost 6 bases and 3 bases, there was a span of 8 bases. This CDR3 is CASRGGYTEAFF. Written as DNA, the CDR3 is TGTGCCAGCAGGGGCGGGTACACTGAAGCTTTCTTT.

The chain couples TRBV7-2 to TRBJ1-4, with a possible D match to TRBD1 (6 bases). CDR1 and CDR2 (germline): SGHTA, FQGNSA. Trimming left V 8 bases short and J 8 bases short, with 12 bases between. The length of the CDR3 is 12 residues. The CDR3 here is CASGGAGEKLFF. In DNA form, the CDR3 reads TGTGCCAGCGGGGGGGCAGGGGAAAAACTGTTTTTT. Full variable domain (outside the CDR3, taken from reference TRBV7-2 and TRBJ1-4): GAGVSQSPSNKVTEKGKDVELRCDPISGHTALYWYRQSLGQGLEFLIYFQGNSAPDKSGLPSDRFSAERTGGSVSTLTIQRTQQEDSAVYLCASGGAGEKLFFGSGTQLSVL.

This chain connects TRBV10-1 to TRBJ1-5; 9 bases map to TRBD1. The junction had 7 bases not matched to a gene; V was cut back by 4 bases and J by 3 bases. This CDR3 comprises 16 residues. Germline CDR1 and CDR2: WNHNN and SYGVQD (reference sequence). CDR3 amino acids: CASSGGGQGNNQPQHF. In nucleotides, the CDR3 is TGCGCCAGCAGTGGCGGGGGACAGGGCAACAATCAGCCCCAGCATTTT.

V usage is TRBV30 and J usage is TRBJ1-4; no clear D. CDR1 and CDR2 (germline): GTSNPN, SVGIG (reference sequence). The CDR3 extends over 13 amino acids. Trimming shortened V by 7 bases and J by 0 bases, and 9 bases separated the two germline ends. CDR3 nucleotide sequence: TGTGCCTCCGAGGTGGCAACTAATGAAAAACTGTTTTTT. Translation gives CASEVATNEKLFF.

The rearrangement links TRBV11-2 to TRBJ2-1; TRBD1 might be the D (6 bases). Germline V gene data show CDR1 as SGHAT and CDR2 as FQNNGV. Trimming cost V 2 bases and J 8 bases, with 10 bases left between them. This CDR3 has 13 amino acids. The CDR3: CASSLSRGHEQFF. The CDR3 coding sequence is TGTGCCAGCAGCTTATCCAGGGGCCATGAGCAGTTCTTC.

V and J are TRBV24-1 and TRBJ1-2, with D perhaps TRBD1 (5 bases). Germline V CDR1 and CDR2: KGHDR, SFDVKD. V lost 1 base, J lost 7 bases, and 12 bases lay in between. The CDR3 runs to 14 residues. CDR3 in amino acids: CATSDFRGDGGYTF. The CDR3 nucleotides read TGTGCCACCAGTGATTTCCGGGGGGATGGTGGCTACACCTTC.

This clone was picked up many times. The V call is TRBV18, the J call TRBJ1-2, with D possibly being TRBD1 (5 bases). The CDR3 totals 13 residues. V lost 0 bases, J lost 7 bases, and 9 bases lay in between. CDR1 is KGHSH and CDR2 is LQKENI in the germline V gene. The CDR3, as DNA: TGTGCCAGCTCACCACCCTCGGGGGTTGGCTACACCTTC. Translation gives CASSPPSGVGYTF.

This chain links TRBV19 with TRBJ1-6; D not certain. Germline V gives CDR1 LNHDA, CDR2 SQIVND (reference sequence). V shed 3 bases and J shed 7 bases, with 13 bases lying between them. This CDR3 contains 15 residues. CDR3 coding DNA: TGTGCCAGTAGTATCGGTCGGGTAAGGAATTCACCCCTCCACTTT. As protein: CASSIGRVRNSPLHF. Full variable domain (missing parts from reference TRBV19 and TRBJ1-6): DGGITQSPKYLFRKEGQNVTLSCEQNLNHDAMYWYRQDPGQGLRLIYYSQIVNDFQKGDIAEGYSVSREKKESFPLTVTSAQKNPTAFYLCASSIGRVRNSPLHFGNGTRLTVT.

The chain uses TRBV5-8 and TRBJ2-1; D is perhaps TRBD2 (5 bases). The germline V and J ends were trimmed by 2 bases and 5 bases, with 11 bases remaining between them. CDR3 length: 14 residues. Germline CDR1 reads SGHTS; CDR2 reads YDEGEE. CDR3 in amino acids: CASSFKLRDNEQFF. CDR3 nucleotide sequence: TGTGCCAGCAGCTTTAAGTTGAGGGACAATGAGCAGTTCTTC. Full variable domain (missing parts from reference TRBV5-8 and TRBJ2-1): EAGVTQSPTHLIKTRGQQATLRCSPISGHTSVYWYQQALGLGLQFLLWYDEGEERNRGNFPPRFSGRQFPNYSSELNVNALELEDSALYLCASSFKLRDNEQFFGPGTRLTVL.

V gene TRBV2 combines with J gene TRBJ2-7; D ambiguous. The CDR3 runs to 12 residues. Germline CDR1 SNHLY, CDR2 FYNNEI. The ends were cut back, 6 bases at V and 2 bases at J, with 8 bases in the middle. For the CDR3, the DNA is TGTGCCAGCAGCCCTCAGACCTACGAGCAGTACTTC. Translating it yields CASSPQTYEQYF.

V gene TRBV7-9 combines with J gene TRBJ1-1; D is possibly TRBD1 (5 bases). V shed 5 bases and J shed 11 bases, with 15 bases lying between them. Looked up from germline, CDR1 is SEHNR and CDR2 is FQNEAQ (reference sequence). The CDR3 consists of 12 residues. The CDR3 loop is CASSPGGPHAFF. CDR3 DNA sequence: TGTGCCAGCAGCCCGGGGGGTCCACATGCTTTCTTT.

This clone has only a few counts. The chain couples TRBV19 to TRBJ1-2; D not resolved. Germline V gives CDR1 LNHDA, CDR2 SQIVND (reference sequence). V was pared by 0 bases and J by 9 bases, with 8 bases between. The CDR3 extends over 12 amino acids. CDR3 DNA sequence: TGTGCCAGTAGTATAGAGCGGAGTAGCTACACCTTC. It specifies CASSIERSSYTF.

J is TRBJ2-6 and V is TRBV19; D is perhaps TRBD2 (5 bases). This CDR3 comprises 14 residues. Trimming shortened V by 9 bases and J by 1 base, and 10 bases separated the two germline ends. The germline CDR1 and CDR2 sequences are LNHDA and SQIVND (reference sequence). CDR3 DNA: TGTGCCAGCAGCCCGGGGTCTGGGGCCAACGTCCTGACTTTC. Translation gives CASSPGSGANVLTF.

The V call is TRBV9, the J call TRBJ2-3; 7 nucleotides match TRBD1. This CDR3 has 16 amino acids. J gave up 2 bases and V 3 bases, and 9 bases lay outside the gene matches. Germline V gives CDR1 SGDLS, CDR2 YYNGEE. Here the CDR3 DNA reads TGTGCCAGCAGCGGAGGGACAGATTCTTCCACAGATACGCAGTATTTT. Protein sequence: CASSGGTDSSTDTQYF.

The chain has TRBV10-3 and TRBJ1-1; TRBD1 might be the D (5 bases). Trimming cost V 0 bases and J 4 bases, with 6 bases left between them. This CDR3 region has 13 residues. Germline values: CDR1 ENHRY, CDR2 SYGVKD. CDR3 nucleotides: TGTGCCATCAGTGAGTCCGGGGGCACTGAAGCTTTCTTT. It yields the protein CAISESGGTEAFF.

In DNA, the CDR3 is TGTGCCAGCACCCTAACCCCCATTGGGACAGTGAACCCTGGGGCCAACGTCCTGACTTTC. This encodes CASTLTPIGTVNPGANVLTF. The chain is built from TRBV7-8 and TRBJ2-6, with 7 bases that match TRBD1. Germline V CDR1 and CDR2: SGHVS, FQNEAQ. The CDR3 runs to 20 residues. The J segment lost 2 bases and the V segment lost 7 bases, leaving 20 bases of the junction unmatched.

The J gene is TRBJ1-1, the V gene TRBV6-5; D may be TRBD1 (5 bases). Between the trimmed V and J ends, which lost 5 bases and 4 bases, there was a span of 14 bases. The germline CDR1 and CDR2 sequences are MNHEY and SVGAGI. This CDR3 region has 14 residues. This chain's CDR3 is CASSRTSLRTEAFF. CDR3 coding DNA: TGTGCCAGCAGTCGGACATCCCTTCGCACTGAAGCTTTCTTT.

The CDR3 is CASSLSGLAGANTGELFF. CDR3 DNA sequence: TGTGCCAGCAGTTTATCGGGACTAGCGGGAGCAAACACCGGGGAGCTGTTTTTT. This rearrangement joins TRBV28 to TRBJ2-2; 14 positions match TRBD2. Germline CDR1 reads MDHEN; CDR2 reads SYDVKM. CDR3 size: 18 residues. Losses at the gene ends were 1 base for V and 2 bases for J; bases not matched to a gene: 3.

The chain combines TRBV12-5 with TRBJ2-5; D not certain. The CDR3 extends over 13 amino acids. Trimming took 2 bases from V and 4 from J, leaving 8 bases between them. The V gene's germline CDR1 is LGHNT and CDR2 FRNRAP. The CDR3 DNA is TGTGCTAGTGGTTTGCCTCCCCTAGAGACCCAGTACTTC. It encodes CASGLPPLETQYF.